This T cell receptor beta chain was identified during a study of T cell responses to AZD1222 COVID-19 vaccine. Findings and limits, study-wide: Unmutated regions of variants are reportedly targeted by nearly half of spike-specific TCRs.

The table came from immunoSEQ multiplex PCR; TCRdb's copy has only in-frame clones and leaves some out. This sample has 99,000 or so clones, with approximately 90% found just once. Germline V CDR1 and CDR2: SNHLY, FYNNEI. The ends were cut back, 11 bases at V and 6 bases at J, with 21 bases in the middle. There are 14 residues in the CDR3. Of note for this clone: Its matching antigen is unknown.

The chain joins TRBV2 to TRBJ2-3, with D maybe TRBD2 (5 bases). This receptor was identified in an adult in good health. The sample in question was peripheral blood, obtained on day 0 of AZD1222 vaccination. The chain's CDR3 is CASRELIEGDTQYF. The CDR3 region has the DNA TGTGCCTCTAGAGAGCTCATCGAGGGCGATACGCAGTATTTT.